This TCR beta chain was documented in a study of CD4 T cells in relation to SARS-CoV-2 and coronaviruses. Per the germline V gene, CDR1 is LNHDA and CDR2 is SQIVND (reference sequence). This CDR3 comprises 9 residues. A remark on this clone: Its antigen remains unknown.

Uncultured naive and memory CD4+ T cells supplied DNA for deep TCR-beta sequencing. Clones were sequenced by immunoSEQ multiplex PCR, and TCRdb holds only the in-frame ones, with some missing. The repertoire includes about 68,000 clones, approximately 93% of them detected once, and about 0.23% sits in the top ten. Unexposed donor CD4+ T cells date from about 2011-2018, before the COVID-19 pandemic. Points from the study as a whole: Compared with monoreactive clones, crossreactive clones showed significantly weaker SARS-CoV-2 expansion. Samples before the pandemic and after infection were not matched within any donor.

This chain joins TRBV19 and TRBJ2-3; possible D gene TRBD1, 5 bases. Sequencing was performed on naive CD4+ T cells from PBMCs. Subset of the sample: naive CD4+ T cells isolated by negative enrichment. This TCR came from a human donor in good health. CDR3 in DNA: TGTGCTTCAGGGATCCCGCAGTATTTT. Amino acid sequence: CASGIPQYF. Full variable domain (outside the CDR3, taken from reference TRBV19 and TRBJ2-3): DGGITQSPKYLFRKEGQNVTLSCEQNLNHDAMYWYRQDPGQGLRLIYYSQIVNDFQKGDIAEGYSVSREKKESFPLTVTSAQKNPTAFYLCASGIPQYFGPGTRLTVL.